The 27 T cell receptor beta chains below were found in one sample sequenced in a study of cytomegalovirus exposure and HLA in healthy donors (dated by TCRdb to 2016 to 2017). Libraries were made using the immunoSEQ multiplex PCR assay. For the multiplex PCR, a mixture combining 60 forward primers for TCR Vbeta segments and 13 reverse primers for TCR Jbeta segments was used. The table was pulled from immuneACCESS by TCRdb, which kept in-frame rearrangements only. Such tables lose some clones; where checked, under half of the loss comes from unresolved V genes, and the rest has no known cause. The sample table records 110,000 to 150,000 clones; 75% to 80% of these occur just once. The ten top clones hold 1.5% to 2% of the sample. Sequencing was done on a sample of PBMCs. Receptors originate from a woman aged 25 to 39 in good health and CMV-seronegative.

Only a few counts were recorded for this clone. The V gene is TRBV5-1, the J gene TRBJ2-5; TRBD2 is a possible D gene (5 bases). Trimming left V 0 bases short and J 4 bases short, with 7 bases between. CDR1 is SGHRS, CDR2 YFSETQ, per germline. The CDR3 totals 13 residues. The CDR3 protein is CASSLVAGETQYF. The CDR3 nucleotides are TGCGCCAGCAGCTTGGTCGCGGGAGAGACCCAGTACTTC.

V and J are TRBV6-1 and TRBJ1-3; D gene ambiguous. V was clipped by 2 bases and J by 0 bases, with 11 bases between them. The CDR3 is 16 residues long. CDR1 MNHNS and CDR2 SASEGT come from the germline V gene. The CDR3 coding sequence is TGTGCCAGCAGTGAAAGCGTCACCAACTCTGGAAACACCATATATTTT. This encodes CASSESVTNSGNTIYF.

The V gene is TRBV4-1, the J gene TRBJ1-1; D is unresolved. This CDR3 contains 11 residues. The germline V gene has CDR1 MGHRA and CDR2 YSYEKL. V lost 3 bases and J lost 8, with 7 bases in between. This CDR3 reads CASSQASEAFF. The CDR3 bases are TGCGCCAGCAGCCAGGCCTCCGAAGCTTTCTTT.

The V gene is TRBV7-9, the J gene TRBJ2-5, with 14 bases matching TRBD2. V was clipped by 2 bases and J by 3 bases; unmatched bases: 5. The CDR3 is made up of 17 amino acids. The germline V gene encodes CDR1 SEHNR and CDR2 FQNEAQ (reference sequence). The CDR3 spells CASSLLRTSGGKETQYF. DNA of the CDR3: TGTGCCAGCAGCTTACTGCGGACTAGCGGGGGGAAAGAGACCCAGTACTTC.

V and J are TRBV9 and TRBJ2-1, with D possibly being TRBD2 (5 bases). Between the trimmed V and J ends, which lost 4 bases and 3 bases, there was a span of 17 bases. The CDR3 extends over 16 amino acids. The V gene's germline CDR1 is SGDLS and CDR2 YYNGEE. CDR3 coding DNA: TGTGCCAGCAGCCCCAGTAGCGCAAAGCTCTACAATGAGCAGTTCTTC. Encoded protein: CASSPSSAKLYNEQFF.

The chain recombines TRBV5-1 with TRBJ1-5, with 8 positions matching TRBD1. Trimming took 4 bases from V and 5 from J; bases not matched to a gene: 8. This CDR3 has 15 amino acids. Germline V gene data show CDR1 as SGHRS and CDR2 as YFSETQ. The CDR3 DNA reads TGCGCCAGCAGCCGCGGACAGGGTAGGGATCAGCCCCAGCATTTT. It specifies CASSRGQGRDQPQHF.

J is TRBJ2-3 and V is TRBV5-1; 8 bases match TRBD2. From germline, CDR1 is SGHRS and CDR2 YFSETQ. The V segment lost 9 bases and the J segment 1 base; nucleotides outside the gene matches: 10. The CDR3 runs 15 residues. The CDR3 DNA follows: TGCGCCACCCGGGGGGGGATTTGGGGCACAGATACGCAGTATTTT. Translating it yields CATRGGIWGTDTQYF.

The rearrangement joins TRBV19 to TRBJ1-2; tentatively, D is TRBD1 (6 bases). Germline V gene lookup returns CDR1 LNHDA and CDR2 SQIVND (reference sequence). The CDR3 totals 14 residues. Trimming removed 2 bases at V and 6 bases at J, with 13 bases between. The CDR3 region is CASSIISGADGYTF. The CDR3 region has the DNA TGTGCCAGTAGTATAATTTCAGGGGCGGATGGCTACACCTTC.

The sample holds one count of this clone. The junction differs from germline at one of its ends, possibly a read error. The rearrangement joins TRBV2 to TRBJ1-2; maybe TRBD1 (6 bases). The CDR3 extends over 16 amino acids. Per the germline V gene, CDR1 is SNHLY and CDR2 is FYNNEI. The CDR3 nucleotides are TGTGCCAGCAGTGAACTACCCTCGGAGGGGGACTATGGCTACCCCTTC. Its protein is CASSELPSEGDYGYPF. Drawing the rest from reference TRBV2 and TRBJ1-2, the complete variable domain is EPEVTQTPSHQVTQMGQEVILRCVPISNHLYFYWYRQILGQKVEFLVSFYNNEISEKSEIFDDQFSVERPDGSNFTLKIRSTKLEDSAMYFCASSELPSEGDYGYPFGSGTRLTVV.

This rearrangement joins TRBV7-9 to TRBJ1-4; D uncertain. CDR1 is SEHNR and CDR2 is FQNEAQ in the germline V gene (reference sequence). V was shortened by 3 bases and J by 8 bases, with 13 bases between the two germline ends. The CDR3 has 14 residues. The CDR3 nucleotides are TGTGCCAGCAGCTTGGATTTGGTCGGGGAAAAACTGTTTTTT. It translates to CASSLDLVGEKLFF.

CDR3 nucleotide sequence: TGTGCCAGCAGTAAACTCCCGAATGAAAAACTGTTTTTT. Its protein product is CASSKLPNEKLFF. The J gene is TRBJ1-4, the V gene TRBV6-6; D unclear. This CDR3 is 13 amino acids long. CDR1 and CDR2 from the germline V gene are MNHNY and SVGAGI (reference sequence). Between the trimmed V and J ends, which lost 5 bases and 5 bases, there was a span of 9 bases.

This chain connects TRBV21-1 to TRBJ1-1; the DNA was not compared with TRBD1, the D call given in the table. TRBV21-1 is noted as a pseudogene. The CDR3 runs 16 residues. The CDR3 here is CASSKGGGSRGVEAFF. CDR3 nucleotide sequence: TGTGCCAGCAGCAAAGGAGGGGGAAGCAGGGGGGTTGAAGCTTTCTTT.

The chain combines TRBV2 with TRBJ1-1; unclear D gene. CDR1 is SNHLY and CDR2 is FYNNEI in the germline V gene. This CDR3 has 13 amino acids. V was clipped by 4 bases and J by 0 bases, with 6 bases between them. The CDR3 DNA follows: TGTGCCAGCAGTGTGGAGATGAACACTGAAGCTTTCTTT. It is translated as CASSVEMNTEAFF.

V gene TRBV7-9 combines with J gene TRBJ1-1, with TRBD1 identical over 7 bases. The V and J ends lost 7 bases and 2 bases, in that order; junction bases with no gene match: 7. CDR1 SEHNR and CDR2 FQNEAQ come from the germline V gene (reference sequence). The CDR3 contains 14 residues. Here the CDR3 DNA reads TGTGCCAGCACGACAGGGATCATAAACACTGAAGCTTTCTTT. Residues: CASTTGIINTEAFF.

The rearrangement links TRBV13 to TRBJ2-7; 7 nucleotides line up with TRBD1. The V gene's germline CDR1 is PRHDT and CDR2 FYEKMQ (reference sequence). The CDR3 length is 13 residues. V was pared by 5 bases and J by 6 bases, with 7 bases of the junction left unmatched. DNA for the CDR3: TGTGCCAGCAGCCCCGACAGGGCGGGCGAGCAGTACTTC. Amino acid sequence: CASSPDRAGEQYF. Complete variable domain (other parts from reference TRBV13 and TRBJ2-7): AAGVIQSPRHLIKEKRETATLKCYPIPRHDTVYWYQQGPGQDPQFLISFYEKMQSDKGSIPDRFSAQQFSDYHSELNMSSLELGDSALYFCASSPDRAGEQYFGPGTRLTVT.

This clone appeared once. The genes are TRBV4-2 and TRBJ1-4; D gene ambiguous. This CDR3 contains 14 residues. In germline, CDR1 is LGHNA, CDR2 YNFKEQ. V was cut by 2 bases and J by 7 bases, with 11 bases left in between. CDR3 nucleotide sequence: TGTGCCAGCAGCCAACTAGACTCGGGTGAAAAACTGTTTTTT. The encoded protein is CASSQLDSGEKLFF.

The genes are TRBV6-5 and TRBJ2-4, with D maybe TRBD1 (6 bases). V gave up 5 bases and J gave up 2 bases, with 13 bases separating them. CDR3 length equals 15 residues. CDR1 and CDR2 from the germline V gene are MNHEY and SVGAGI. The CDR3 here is CASSPGQRPKNIQYF. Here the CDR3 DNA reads TGTGCCAGCAGTCCGGGACAAAGACCCAAAAACATTCAGTACTTC.

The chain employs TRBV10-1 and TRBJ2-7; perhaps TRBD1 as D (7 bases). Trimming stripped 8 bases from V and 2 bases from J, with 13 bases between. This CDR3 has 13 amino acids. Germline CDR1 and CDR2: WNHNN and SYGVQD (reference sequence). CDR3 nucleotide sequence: TGCGCCAGCGGAGGAGGGACAGCCTACGAGCAGTACTTC. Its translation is CASGGGTAYEQYF.

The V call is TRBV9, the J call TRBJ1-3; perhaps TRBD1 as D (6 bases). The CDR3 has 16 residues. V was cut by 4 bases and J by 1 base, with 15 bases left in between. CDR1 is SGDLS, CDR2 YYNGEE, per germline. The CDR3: CASSTRTQGSGNTIYF. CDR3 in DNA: TGTGCCAGCAGCACTAGGACTCAGGGGTCTGGAAACACCATATATTTT.

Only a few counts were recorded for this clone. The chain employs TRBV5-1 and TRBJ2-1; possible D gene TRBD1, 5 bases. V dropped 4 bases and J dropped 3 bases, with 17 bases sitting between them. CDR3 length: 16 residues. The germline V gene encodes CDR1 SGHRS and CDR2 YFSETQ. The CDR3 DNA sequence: TGCGCCAGCAGCCCGCCGGACACACCATTCTACAATGAGCAGTTCTTC. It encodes CASSPPDTPFYNEQFF.

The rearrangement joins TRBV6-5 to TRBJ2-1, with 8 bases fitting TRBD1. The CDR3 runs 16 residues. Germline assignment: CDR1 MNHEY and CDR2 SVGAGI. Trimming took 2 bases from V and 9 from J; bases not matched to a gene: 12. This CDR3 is CASSYLGQGARGEQFF. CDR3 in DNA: TGTGCCAGCAGTTACCTCGGGCAGGGGGCGCGGGGTGAGCAGTTCTTC.

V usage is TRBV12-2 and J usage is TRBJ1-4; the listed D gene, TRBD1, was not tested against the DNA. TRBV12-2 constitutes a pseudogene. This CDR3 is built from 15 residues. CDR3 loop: CASQRGTGMNEKLFF. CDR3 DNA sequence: TGTGCAAGTCAAAGAGGGACAGGGATGAATGAAAAACTGTTTTTT.

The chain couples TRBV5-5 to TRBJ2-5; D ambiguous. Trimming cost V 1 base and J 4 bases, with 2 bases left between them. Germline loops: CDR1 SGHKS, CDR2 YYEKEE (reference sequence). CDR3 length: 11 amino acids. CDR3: CASSLRETQYF. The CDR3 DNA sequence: TGTGCCAGCAGCTTGCGAGAGACCCAGTACTTC. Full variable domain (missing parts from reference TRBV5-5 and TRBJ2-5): DAGVTQSPTHLIKTRGQQVTLRCSPISGHKSVSWYQQVLGQGPQFIFQYYEKEERGRGNFPDRFSARQFPNYSSELNVNALLLGDSALYLCASSLRETQYFGPGTRLLVL.

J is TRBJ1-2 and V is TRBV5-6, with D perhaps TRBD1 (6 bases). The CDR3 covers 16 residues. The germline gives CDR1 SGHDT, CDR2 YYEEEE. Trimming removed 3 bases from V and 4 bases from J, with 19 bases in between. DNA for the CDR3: TGTGCCAGCAGCTCGGGATGGGGGCTCTCACGCTATGGCTACACCTTC. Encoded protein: CASSSGWGLSRYGYTF.

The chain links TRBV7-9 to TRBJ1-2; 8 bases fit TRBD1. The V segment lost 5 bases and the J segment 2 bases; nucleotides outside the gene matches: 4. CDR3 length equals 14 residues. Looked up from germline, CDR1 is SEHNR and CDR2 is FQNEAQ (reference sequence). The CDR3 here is CASSQGQVNYGYTF. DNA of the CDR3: TGTGCCAGCAGCCAGGGACAGGTCAACTATGGCTACACCTTC.

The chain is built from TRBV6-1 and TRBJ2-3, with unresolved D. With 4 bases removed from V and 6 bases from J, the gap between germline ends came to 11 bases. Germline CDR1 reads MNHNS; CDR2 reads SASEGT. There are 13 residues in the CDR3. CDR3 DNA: TGTGCCAGCAGTGCCCGCCTCGGGGATACGCAGTATTTT. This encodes CASSARLGDTQYF.

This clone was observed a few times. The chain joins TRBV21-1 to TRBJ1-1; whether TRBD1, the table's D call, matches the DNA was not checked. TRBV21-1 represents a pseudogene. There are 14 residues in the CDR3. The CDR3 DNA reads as TGTGCCAGCAGCACCGGGACAGGGGACACTGAAGCTTTCTTT. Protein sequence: CASSTGTGDTEAFF.